This TCR beta chain is drawn from a study of blood T cell repertoires in COVID-19. Study details: The United States, Italy and Spain were the sources of the acute and convalescent COVID-19 samples.

TCRdb's copy holds only in-frame clones and misses some; the assay was immunoSEQ multiplex PCR. The sample records about half a million clones, 80% to 90% being singletons. Sequenced input: peripheral blood. The receptor was isolated from a human donor in a cohort sampled during active COVID-19.

The CDR3 DNA reads TGTGCCTGGACTCAGGCCTCCTCAACTAATGAAAAACTGTTTTTT. Amino acids: CAWTQASSTNEKLFF. The chain combines TRBV30 with TRBJ1-4; D gene unclear. V lost 4 bases and J lost 0, with 12 bases in between. Germline V gene sequence: CDR1 GTSNPN, CDR2 SVGIG (reference sequence). This CDR3 is 15 amino acids long.